The text below deals with one T cell receptor (beta chain). The antigen this receptor binds is unknown. One base away there is no much larger clone; base qualities are not given. This sample is part of a study of PD-L1 blockade in urothelial cancer (dated by TCRdb to about 2017). Notes on the research overall: Every patient began therapy in 2014 and was given atezolizumab 1,200 mg intravenously every 3 weeks. TCR sequencing covered pretreatment tumor samples and matched, serially collected peripheral blood taken before and after atezolizumab treatment. Under 30 patients had pretreatment blood TCR-seq, some 25 had at least one posttreatment blood collection, and some 25 had tumor TCR-seq. Durable clinical benefit meant progression-free survival longer than 6 months, and TCR features were also tested against progression-free and overall survival. An ECOG performance status of 0 or 1 was recorded for the patients, and 0 to 3 prior chemotherapy regimens had been received by the patients. About 85% of the roughly 29 patients were identified as males with urothelial cancer of bladder origin, and a prior smoking history was reported by 18 of 29 patients. Durable clinical benefit was achieved by nine patients and was not achieved by 20 patients. An exploratory multi-omic analysis was conducted of the somatic, immune and clinical correlates of response to PD-L1 blockade with atezolizumab in urothelial cancer. Blood samples gave a median of approximately 150,000 T cells and 82,636 unique TCRs, with a median clonality of 0.080. Blood samples were analyzed 3 weeks after the start of treatment (second dose) and 6 weeks after the start of treatment. Whole exome sequencing and RNA sequencing of pretreatment tumors were performed alongside TCR sequencing in the same patients.

A total of under 35 patients with locally advanced or metastatic urothelial carcinoma, treated at Memorial Sloan Kettering on a trial protocol, made up the cohort. Peripheral blood mononuclear cells were collected pretreatment and during treatment, at between 1 and 8 total time points per patient. The Qiagen DNeasy Blood extraction kit was used to purify genomic DNA from total PBMCs and tumor samples. PBMCs were collected pretreatment and during treatment, and were isolated and stored as previously described. Synthetic TCR analog templates were spiked into each PCR so that absolute template abundance could be estimated from read counts. Using the immunoSEQ assay, TCRbeta CDR3 regions were amplified from genomic DNA with bias-controlled V and J gene primers. Rearranged TCRbeta segments were sequenced at approximately 20X coverage. The paper's processing steps were these. Clustering was used to correct sequencing errors, and CDR3s were annotated against IMGT so that V, D and J genes could be assigned. Only productive TCRbeta rearrangements were used in downstream analyses, excluding out-of-frame or stop-codon sequences. Clonality was calculated as one minus the Shannon entropy normalized by the log of the number of unique productive sequences. Fisher's exact test with Benjamini-Hochberg correction, at a threshold of adjusted p below 0.01, was used to find clones that differed between time points or between blood and tumor. TCRdb's version of the immuneACCESS table is confined to in-frame rearrangements and falls short of the full clone set. An unresolved V gene accounts for under half of the shortfall where checked; the remainder is of unknown origin. That table is the source of V, J and clone size, and D and trimming were worked out from the DNA. This sample holds 44,000 or so clones; around 88% were observed only once. Of the sample, roughly 3.9% falls within the top ten clones.

General conclusions and limits of the study: Patients with durable benefit showed greater expansion of tumor-associated TCR clones in peripheral blood 3 weeks after starting treatment (n = 22, p = 0.022). A pretreatment peripheral blood TCR clonality below the median was linked to improved progression-free and overall survival. Because the sample size was small (n ≈ 30) and many exploratory analyses were performed, the results are intended to be hypothesis-generating.

The cysteine opens and the phenylalanine closes a CDR3 of 16 amino acids. Only the CDR3 portion is preserved as DNA: 48 bases, with reading frame beginning at the first base. The germline V gene (reference sequence) supplies CDR1 SGHNT and CDR2 YYREEE. V drops 3 bases and J drops 1 base, leaving 16 bases in between. The receptor chain draws on TRBV5-4 and TRBJ2-5; a weak D assignment points to TRBD2 (6 bases agree). The clonotype was recovered from a man aged 80 or over with urothelial cancer. The sample in question was PBMCs, obtained around atezolizumab (anti-PD-L1) treatment. The encoded CDR3 is CASSWGVGTAQETQYF. The nucleotide sequence is TGTGCCAGCAGCTGGGGGGTGGGGACTGCCCAAGAGACCCAGTACTTC. With the rest looked up from the reference TRBV5-4 and TRBJ2-5 genes rather than sequenced, the full variable domain is ETGVTQSPTHLIKTRGQQVTLRCSSQSGHNTVSWYQQALGQGPQFIFQYYREEENGRGNFPPRFSGLQFPNYSSELNVNALELDDSALYLCASSWGVGTAQETQYFGPGTRLLVL.